This is a list of T cell receptor beta chains from one sample in a study of chemoradiotherapy in HPV16-positive cancers. The protocol was immunoSEQ multiplex PCR, while the TCRdb copy is restricted to in-frame clones and leaves out a portion. Among 8,000 to 10,000 clones listed, about 90% were seen once. This specimen consisted of blood, obtained from a patient who underwent chemoradiotherapy. The receptors stem from a human donor with HPV-associated anogenital cancer. Both conserved end residues are part of each CDR3. Fields, in order: V gene, clone size, D gene, J gene, CDR3 protein, CDR3 DNA. The D gene is left open where the match is weak. Expanded clones get a size class; other rows say once, few or many, or leave the size out.

v_gene: TRBV30
abundance: -
d_gene: -
j_gene: TRBJ1-5
CDR3aa: CAWSADVGDNQPQHF
CDR3nt: TGTGCCTGGAGTGCAGACGTCGGGGATAATCAGCCCCAGCATTTT

v_gene: TRBV19
abundance: -
d_gene: -
j_gene: TRBJ2-6
CDR3aa: CASSGTEPGANVLTF
CDR3nt: TGTGCCAGTAGTGGCACCGAACCCGGGGCCAACGTCCTGACTTTC

v_gene: TRBV5-4
abundance: -
d_gene: -
j_gene: TRBJ2-5
CDR3aa: CASSVGNHQETQYF
CDR3nt: TGTGCCAGCAGCGTCGGGAATCACCAAGAGACCCAGTACTTC

v_gene: TRBV19
abundance: -
d_gene: -
j_gene: TRBJ2-3
CDR3aa: CASSIGLMGTDTQYF
CDR3nt: TGTGCCAGTAGTATTGGCTTGATGGGCACAGATACGCAGTATTTT

v_gene: TRBV6-1
abundance: -
d_gene: TRBD1
j_gene: TRBJ1-2
CDR3aa: CASKGALDGYTF
CDR3nt: TGTGCCAGCAAGGGGGCCCTAGATGGCTACACCTTC

v_gene: TRBV30
abundance: -
d_gene: TRBD1
j_gene: TRBJ2-7
CDR3aa: CAWSGQGNYEQYF
CDR3nt: TGTGCCTGGTCGGGACAGGGGAACTACGAGCAGTACTTC

v_gene: TRBV4-3
abundance: once
d_gene: -
j_gene: TRBJ2-3
CDR3aa: CASSQDSSSVADTQYF
CDR3nt: TGCGCCAGCAGCCAAGATTCGAGTAGCGTGGCAGATACGCAGTATTTT

v_gene: TRBV29-1
abundance: -
d_gene: TRBD2
j_gene: TRBJ2-3
CDR3aa: CSVGGLAGTSTDTQYF
CDR3nt: TGCAGCGTTGGGGGACTAGCGGGGACTAGCACAGATACGCAGTATTTT

v_gene: TRBV15
abundance: once
d_gene: -
j_gene: TRBJ2-4
CDR3aa: CATSRDAIAKNIQYF
CDR3nt: TGTGCCACCAGCAGAGACGCAATAGCCAAAAACATTCAGTACTTC

v_gene: TRBV19
abundance: -
d_gene: -
j_gene: TRBJ1-6
CDR3aa: CASSIDLNSPLHF
CDR3nt: TGTGCCAGTAGTATTGACCTTAATTCACCCCTCCACTTT

v_gene: TRBV7-9
abundance: -
d_gene: TRBD1
j_gene: TRBJ1-4
CDR3aa: CASSFPTGENEKLFF
CDR3nt: TGTGCCAGCAGCTTTCCGACAGGGGAGAATGAAAAACTGTTTTTT

v_gene: TRBV30
abundance: -
d_gene: -
j_gene: TRBJ1-4
CDR3aa: CAWRYRVGEKLFF
CDR3nt: TGTGCCTGGAGGTACAGGGTAGGTGAAAAACTGTTTTTT

v_gene: TRBV5-1
abundance: -
d_gene: -
j_gene: TRBJ1-1
CDR3aa: CASSLGTEAFF
CDR3nt: TGCGCCAGCAGCTTGGGCACTGAAGCTTTCTTT

v_gene: TRBV11-2
abundance: -
d_gene: -
j_gene: TRBJ1-2
CDR3aa: CASSPGHGYGYTF
CDR3nt: TGTGCCAGCAGCCCAGGGCACGGTTATGGCTACACCTTC

v_gene: TRBV9
abundance: -
d_gene: -
j_gene: TRBJ2-3
CDR3aa: CASSPQPSTDTQYF
CDR3nt: TGTGCCAGCAGCCCACAGCCTAGCACAGATACGCAGTATTTT

v_gene: TRBV11-2
abundance: -
d_gene: TRBD1
j_gene: TRBJ2-2
CDR3aa: CASSLKDRGDGELFF
CDR3nt: TGTGCCAGCAGCTTAAAGGACAGGGGGGACGGGGAGCTGTTTTTT

v_gene: TRBV25-1
abundance: once
d_gene: -
j_gene: TRBJ1-5
CDR3aa: CASSAGSQSFNQPQHF
CDR3nt: TGTGCCAGCAGTGCGGGGAGTCAATCTTTCAATCAGCCCCAGCATTTT

v_gene: TRBV15
abundance: -
d_gene: TRBD2
j_gene: TRBJ2-4
CDR3aa: CATIDRGGQNIQYF
CDR3nt: TGTGCCACCATCGATCGGGGGGGCCAAAACATTCAGTACTTC

v_gene: TRBV27
abundance: once
d_gene: -
j_gene: TRBJ1-1
CDR3aa: CASSSNGNTEAFF
CDR3nt: TGTGCCAGCAGCTCGAATGGGAACACTGAAGCTTTCTTT

v_gene: TRBV10-2
abundance: -
d_gene: -
j_gene: TRBJ1-5
CDR3aa: CASSELGIGQPQHF
CDR3nt: TGCGCCAGCAGTGAGTTGGGGATAGGACAGCCCCAGCATTTT

v_gene: TRBV19
abundance: -
d_gene: -
j_gene: TRBJ1-5
CDR3aa: CASSTSDRPNQPQHF
CDR3nt: TGTGCCAGTAGTACAAGTGACAGGCCAAATCAGCCCCAGCATTTT

v_gene: TRBV14
abundance: once
d_gene: -
j_gene: TRBJ1-2
CDR3aa: CASSHWGQVNYGYTF
CDR3nt: TGTGCCAGCAGCCATTGGGGACAAGTAAACTATGGCTACACCTTC

v_gene: TRBV14
abundance: -
d_gene: TRBD1
j_gene: TRBJ2-3
CDR3aa: CASSPRGGQGIFTDTQYF
CDR3nt: TGTGCCAGCAGCCCCAGGGGAGGACAGGGGATATTCACAGATACGCAGTATTTT

v_gene: TRBV5-1
abundance: -
d_gene: -
j_gene: TRBJ2-5
CDR3aa: CASSFDGEQETQYF
CDR3nt: TGCGCCAGCAGCTTTGACGGGGAACAAGAGACCCAGTACTTC

v_gene: TRBV7-9
abundance: -
d_gene: -
j_gene: TRBJ1-1
CDR3aa: CASSWYRETEAFF
CDR3nt: TGTGCCAGCAGCTGGTACAGGGAAACTGAAGCTTTCTTT

v_gene: TRBV4-1
abundance: -
d_gene: -
j_gene: TRBJ1-1
CDR3aa: CASSHPPPSDRKAFF
CDR3nt: TGCGCCAGCAGCCATCCGCCCCCGTCGGACCGGAAAGCTTTCTTT

v_gene: TRBV27
abundance: -
d_gene: -
j_gene: TRBJ1-5
CDR3aa: CASSLLRQPQHF
CDR3nt: TGTGCCAGCAGTTTATTACGTCAGCCCCAGCATTTT

v_gene: TRBV7-9
abundance: few
d_gene: -
j_gene: TRBJ1-1
CDR3aa: CASSATGDEAFF
CDR3nt: TGTGCCAGCAGCGCTACAGGCGACGAAGCTTTCTTT

v_gene: TRBV18
abundance: once
d_gene: -
j_gene: TRBJ2-5
CDR3aa: CASSPKRQETQYF
CDR3nt: TGTGCCAGCTCACCAAAACGGCAAGAGACCCAGTACTTC

v_gene: TRBV25-1
abundance: -
d_gene: -
j_gene: TRBJ1-3
CDR3aa: CASSESFSGNTIYF
CDR3nt: TGTGCCAGCAGTGAATCGTTCTCTGGAAACACCATATATTTT

v_gene: TRBV25-1
abundance: few
d_gene: -
j_gene: TRBJ1-1
CDR3aa: CASSESGRSTEAFF
CDR3nt: TGTGCCAGCAGTGAGTCCGGGAGGAGCACTGAAGCTTTCTTT

v_gene: TRBV4-2
abundance: -
d_gene: -
j_gene: TRBJ1-2
CDR3aa: CASSLDGDGRGYTF
CDR3nt: TGTGCCAGCAGCTTGGACGGGGACGGCCGGGGGTACACCTTC

v_gene: TRBV5-1
abundance: -
d_gene: -
j_gene: TRBJ1-6
CDR3aa: CASSLDSRPGTISPLHF
CDR3nt: TGCGCCAGCAGCTTGGATTCCCGTCCAGGGACAATTTCACCCCTCCACTTT

v_gene: TRBV7-2
abundance: -
d_gene: -
j_gene: TRBJ2-5
CDR3aa: CASSLDQETQYF
CDR3nt: TGTGCCAGCAGCTTGGACCAAGAGACCCAGTACTTC

v_gene: TRBV2
abundance: -
d_gene: TRBD1
j_gene: TRBJ1-1
CDR3aa: CASSEMGQVNTEAFF
CDR3nt: TGTGCCAGCAGTGAAATGGGACAGGTTAACACTGAAGCTTTCTTT

v_gene: TRBV30
abundance: -
d_gene: -
j_gene: TRBJ2-2
CDR3aa: CAWSEVSGELFF
CDR3nt: TGTGCCTGGAGCGAGGTCTCCGGGGAGCTGTTTTTT

v_gene: TRBV2
abundance: -
d_gene: -
j_gene: TRBJ1-3
CDR3aa: CAITEPGNTIYF
CDR3nt: TGTGCCATTACGGAGCCTGGAAACACCATATATTTT

v_gene: TRBV30
abundance: -
d_gene: TRBD2
j_gene: TRBJ2-7
CDR3aa: CACQTSGALYEQYF
CDR3nt: TGTGCCTGTCAGACTAGCGGGGCGTTATACGAGCAGTACTTC

v_gene: TRBV5-1
abundance: -
d_gene: -
j_gene: TRBJ1-5
CDR3aa: CASSFGGEGNQPQHF
CDR3nt: TGCGCCAGCAGCTTTGGAGGGGAGGGCAATCAGCCCCAGCATTTT

v_gene: TRBV19
abundance: -
d_gene: -
j_gene: TRBJ1-2
CDR3aa: CASSTHLTGNYGYTF
CDR3nt: TGTGCCAGTAGTACCCACTTAACAGGAAACTATGGCTACACCTTC

v_gene: TRBV30
abundance: -
d_gene: TRBD1
j_gene: TRBJ1-2
CDR3aa: CAWDRGLYSGGYTF
CDR3nt: TGTGCCTGGGACAGGGGTCTTTATTCCGGTGGCTACACCTTC

v_gene: TRBV5-1
abundance: -
d_gene: -
j_gene: TRBJ2-6
CDR3aa: CASTRLGGGSGANVLTF
CDR3nt: TGCGCCAGCACCCGGCTCGGGGGAGGCTCTGGGGCCAACGTCCTGACTTTC

v_gene: TRBV12-5
abundance: -
d_gene: TRBD1
j_gene: TRBJ1-6
CDR3aa: CASGSGTGALIFYNSPLHF
CDR3nt: TGTGCTAGTGGTTCCGGGACAGGGGCCTTAATTTTCTATAATTCACCCCTCCACTTT

v_gene: TRBV11-3
abundance: -
d_gene: TRBD1
j_gene: TRBJ1-1
CDR3aa: CASSRTPGTGNTEAFF
CDR3nt: TGTGCCAGCAGCCGAACCCCCGGGACAGGGAACACTGAAGCTTTCTTT

v_gene: TRBV6-1
abundance: -
d_gene: TRBD1
j_gene: TRBJ1-2
CDR3aa: CASRDPQGAGGYTF
CDR3nt: TGTGCCAGCAGGGATCCTCAGGGGGCGGGTGGCTACACCTTC

v_gene: TRBV30
abundance: -
d_gene: -
j_gene: TRBJ2-7
CDR3aa: CAWSLGPEYEQYF
CDR3nt: TGTGCCTGGAGTTTGGGACCGGAATACGAGCAGTACTTC

v_gene: TRBV5-6
abundance: once
d_gene: -
j_gene: TRBJ1-4
CDR3aa: CASSGDHREVYEKLFF
CDR3nt: TGTGCCAGCAGCGGGGACCACAGGGAGGTGTATGAAAAACTGTTTTTT

v_gene: TRBV18
abundance: -
d_gene: -
j_gene: TRBJ2-1
CDR3aa: CASSPPPQGINEQFF
CDR3nt: TGTGCCAGCTCACCACCGCCTCAGGGGATAAATGAGCAGTTCTTC

v_gene: TRBV2
abundance: -
d_gene: TRBD1
j_gene: TRBJ2-7
CDR3aa: CASSERQGIGAYEQYF
CDR3nt: TGTGCCAGCAGTGAGCGACAGGGTATAGGCGCCTACGAGCAGTACTTC

v_gene: TRBV7-8
abundance: -
d_gene: -
j_gene: TRBJ1-2
CDR3aa: CASSLAWTPHIYGYTF
CDR3nt: TGTGCCAGCAGCTTAGCGTGGACACCCCATATTTATGGCTACACCTTC